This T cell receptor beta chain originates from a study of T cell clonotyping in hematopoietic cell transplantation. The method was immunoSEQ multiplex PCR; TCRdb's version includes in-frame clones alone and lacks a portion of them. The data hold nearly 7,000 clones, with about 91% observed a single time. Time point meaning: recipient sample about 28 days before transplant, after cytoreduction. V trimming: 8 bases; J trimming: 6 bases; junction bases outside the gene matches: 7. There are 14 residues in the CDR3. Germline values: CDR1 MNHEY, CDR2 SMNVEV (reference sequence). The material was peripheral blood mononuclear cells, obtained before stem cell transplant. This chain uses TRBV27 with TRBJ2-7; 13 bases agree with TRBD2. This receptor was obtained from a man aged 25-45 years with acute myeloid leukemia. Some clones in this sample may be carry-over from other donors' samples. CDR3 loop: CASGKLAGGPEQYF. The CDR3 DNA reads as TGTGCCAGCGGTAAACTAGCGGGAGGGCCCGAGCAGTACTTC.